One and the same sample provided the 31 T cell receptor beta chains below, sequenced in a study of spatial heterogeneity in lung cancer. A single record per CDR3 protein comes from TCRdb applying MiXCR to the 5' RACE reads. The sample carries nearly 95,000 distinct CDR3 sequences, roughly a fifth recorded once. Specified time point: blood at routine non-recurrence follow-up after resection. The material was PBMCs, obtained at follow-up. These receptors were taken from a male donor with early-stage non-small cell lung cancer.

This clonotype was observed a few times. The V call is TRBV7-9, the J call TRBJ1-2, with D perhaps TRBD1 (5 bases). This CDR3 region has 13 residues. Germline-derived CDR1 and CDR2 are SEHNR and FQNEAQ (reference sequence). V lost 5 bases and J lost 6, with 13 bases in between. Here the CDR3 reads CASSPEGLNGYTF. DNA of the CDR3: TGTGCCAGCAGCCCTGAGGGGCTCAATGGCTACACCTTC.

The chain combines TRBV9 with TRBJ1-3; D is unresolved. Trimming pared 4 bases from V and 0 bases from J, leaving 8 bases between. CDR3 length: 14 amino acids. Germline V gene lookup returns CDR1 SGDLS and CDR2 YYNGEE. The chain's CDR3 is CASSPAFSGNTIYF. CDR3 in DNA: TGTGCCAGCAGCCCAGCATTCTCTGGAAACACCATATATTTT.

The chain uses TRBV11-3 and TRBJ2-3, with D unclear. The CDR3 length is 12 residues. Germline V lookup: CDR1 SGHNT, CDR2 YENEEA. Trimming shortened V by 3 bases and J by 6 bases, and 7 bases separated the two germline ends. This CDR3 is CASSFSADTQYF. The CDR3 DNA is TGTGCCAGCAGCTTCTCGGCGGATACGCAGTATTTT.

This clonotype appeared a few times. V is TRBV9 and J is TRBJ2-1; 9 bases map to TRBD2. The germline CDR1 and CDR2 sequences are SGDLS and YYNGEE. With 4 bases clipped from V and 8 bases from J, the junction kept 10 bases outside the gene matches. There are 15 residues in the CDR3. As DNA, the CDR3 is TGTGCCAGCAGCCCGGGACTAGCTCTCCCCGATGAGCAGTTCTTC. It translates to CASSPGLALPDEQFF.

This sequence joins TRBV20-1 and TRBJ2-1, with 9 bases lining up with TRBD2. The length of the CDR3 is 16 residues. Germline CDR1 and CDR2: DFQATT and SNEGSKA (reference sequence). V shed 4 bases and J 2 bases; nucleotides not matched to a gene: 9. The CDR3 protein is CSANPSSGKPYNEQFF. The CDR3 DNA is TGCAGTGCTAACCCCTCTAGCGGGAAGCCCTACAATGAGCAGTTCTTC.

This clonotype appeared many times. This chain uses TRBV6-2 or TRBV6-3 with TRBJ2-3; 9 positions match TRBD1. V shed 2 bases, J shed 2 bases, and the junction held 5 bases outside the gene matches. The CDR3 contains 16 residues. Germline CDR1 and CDR2: MNHEY and SVGEGT. The CDR3 nucleotides are TGTGCCAGCAGTTACGGCCGGACAGGGGCCACAGATACGCAGTATTTT. It specifies CASSYGRTGATDTQYF.

The table lists this clonotype with a count of one. The gene calls are TRBV2 and TRBJ2-7, with 7 bases fitting TRBD1. After removal of 8 bases from V and 1 base from J, the junction contained 8 bases not matched to a gene. The CDR3 is made up of 14 amino acids. Germline V gives CDR1 SNHLY, CDR2 FYNNEI. DNA of the CDR3: TGTGCCAGCTCCGGGACAGAGCATTCCTACGAGCAGTACTTC. It encodes CASSGTEHSYEQYF.

This clonotype was counted at least ten times. V gene TRBV11-2 combines with J gene TRBJ2-5; D is possibly TRBD1 (6 bases). Per the germline V gene, CDR1 is SGHAT and CDR2 is FQNNGV. This CDR3 has 14 residues. Trimming pared 5 bases from V and 1 base from J, leaving 11 bases between. The DNA for the CDR3 is TGTGCCAGCAGCGGAACGGACAGCCAAGAGACCCAGTACTTC. This gives the protein CASSGTDSQETQYF. The entire variable domain, with the rest obtained from reference TRBV11-2 and TRBJ2-5, is as follows: EAGVAQSPRYKIIEKRQSVAFWCNPISGHATLYWYQQILGQGPKLLIQFQNNGVVDDSQLPKDRFSAERLKGVDSTLKIQPAKLEDSAVYLCASSGTDSQETQYFGPGTRLLVL.

The gene calls are TRBV20-1 and TRBJ2-7; D gene ambiguous. Germline V gene lookup returns CDR1 DFQATT and CDR2 SNEGSKA (reference sequence). The CDR3 length is 11 residues. Trimming pared 5 bases from V and 7 bases from J, leaving 12 bases between. CDR3 in DNA: TGCAGTGCTCTCTCTGATGCGGAGCAGTACGTC. Translation gives CSALSDAEQYV.

Only a few counts were recorded for this clonotype. The rearrangement uses TRBV7-2 and TRBJ1-2; D remains unclear. This CDR3 spans 13 amino acids. Per germline, CDR1 SGHTA and CDR2 FQGNSA. Between the trimmed V and J ends, which lost 1 base and 6 bases, there was a span of 9 bases. CDR3 nucleotides: TGTGCCAGCAGCTTAGAGGTCGAGCATGGCTACACCTTC. It translates to CASSLEVEHGYTF.

This clonotype came up a few times. This chain connects TRBV5-1 to TRBJ2-5, with no clear D. CDR3 length: 12 amino acids. With 2 bases removed from V and 0 bases from J, the gap between germline ends came to 2 bases. Germline V gene lookup returns CDR1 SGHRS and CDR2 YFSETQ. The CDR3 is CASSFYQETQYF. The CDR3 coding sequence is TGCGCCAGCAGCTTCTACCAAGAGACCCAGTACTTC.

This clonotype has only a few counts. The chain combines TRBV6-1 with TRBJ2-7, with TRBD1 matching 8 bases. The CDR3 consists of 15 residues. Germline lookup yields CDR1 MNHNS and CDR2 SASEGT. V shed 8 bases, J shed 2 bases, and the junction held 11 bases outside the gene matches. In DNA form, the CDR3 reads TGTGCCAGCCAGTATCCCAAGGGACAGGCCTACGAGCAGTACTTC. Its translation is CASQYPKGQAYEQYF.

The CDR3 sequence: CSARTSGRLAKNIQYF. The CDR3 DNA is TGCAGTGCTCGGACTAGCGGGCGATTAGCCAAAAACATTCAGTACTTC. V usage is TRBV20-1 and J usage is TRBJ2-4; 11 bases are shared with TRBD2. The V and J ends lost 5 bases and 0 bases, in that order; junction bases with no gene match: 6. CDR1 DFQATT and CDR2 SNEGSKA come from the germline V gene (reference sequence). This CDR3 has 16 residues.

The chain is built from TRBV20-1 and TRBJ2-3; 8 bases align to TRBD2. The CDR3 sequence is 15 residues long. Germline CDR1 reads DFQATT; CDR2 reads SNEGSKA (reference sequence). V trimming: 6 bases; J trimming: 3 bases; junction bases outside the gene matches: 11. DNA for the CDR3: TGCAGTGCCGGGAGGGCTACAGAAAAGACAGATACGCAGTATTTT. Its translation: CSAGRATEKTDTQYF.

The J gene is TRBJ1-5, the V gene TRBV4-1; D not certain. The CDR3 has 14 amino acids. V was pared by 5 bases and J by 5 bases, with 13 bases between. The germline V gene has CDR1 MGHRA and CDR2 YSYEKL. CDR3: CASSLAQSDQPQHF. The CDR3 bases are TGCGCCAGCAGCTTGGCCCAGAGCGATCAGCCCCAGCATTTT.

The J gene is TRBJ2-1, the V gene TRBV4-2; D ambiguous. The CDR3 sequence is 15 residues long. V lost 0 bases and J lost 2, with 8 bases in between. Germline-derived CDR1 and CDR2 are LGHNA and YNFKEQ. The CDR3 sequence: CASSQEIDAYNEQFF. For the CDR3, the DNA is TGTGCCAGCAGCCAAGAAATCGACGCCTACAATGAGCAGTTCTTC.

The chain has TRBV20-1 and TRBJ2-5, with 9 bases aligning to TRBD1. The CDR3 loop spans 14 amino acids. Germline V lookup: CDR1 DFQATT, CDR2 SNEGSKA (reference sequence). Losses at the gene ends were 2 bases for V and 4 bases for J; bases not matched to a gene: 5. The DNA for the CDR3 is TGCAGTGCTAGAAAGACAGGGGGAGGAGAGACCCAGTACTTC. Protein: CSARKTGGGETQYF.

The chain is built from TRBV5-1 and TRBJ1-5, with D possibly TRBD1 on 6 matching bases. Germline V CDR1 and CDR2: SGHRS, YFSETQ. This CDR3 is built from 15 residues. V was cut by 4 bases and J by 0 bases, with 11 bases left in between. The chain's CDR3 is CASSPGGNSNQPQHF. CDR3 bases: TGCGCCAGCAGCCCGGGGGGCAATAGCAATCAGCCCCAGCATTTT.

This clonotype appeared a few times. The V gene is TRBV24-1, the J gene TRBJ2-1, with 10 bases that match TRBD2. With 11 bases clipped from V and 6 bases from J, the junction kept 9 bases outside the gene matches. There are 14 residues in the CDR3. CDR1 KGHDR and CDR2 SFDVKD come from the germline V gene. In DNA form, the CDR3 reads TGTGCCATCGGGCCAGCGGGAGGGCGCAATGAGCAGTTCTTC. It encodes CAIGPAGGRNEQFF.

The chain uses TRBV4-3 and TRBJ1-2, with D uncertain. V dropped 0 bases and J dropped 2 bases, with 16 bases sitting between them. Germline-derived CDR1 and CDR2 are LGHNA and YSLEER. This CDR3 is 17 amino acids long. Written as DNA, the CDR3 is TGCGCCAGCAGCCAAGATCCCGCCAGCGGACTCAACTATGGCTACACCTTC. Amino acids: CASSQDPASGLNYGYTF.

The genes are TRBV7-9 and TRBJ1-2; the D is unclear. CDR1 and CDR2 (germline): SEHNR, FQNEAQ (reference sequence). The CDR3 runs 12 residues. Between the trimmed V and J ends, which lost 1 base and 8 bases, there was a span of 8 bases. The DNA for the CDR3 is TGTGCCAGCAGCTTAGACCGCAGCGGCTACACCTTC. Translated, it gives CASSLDRSGYTF.

The table lists this clonotype with a few counts. The V gene is TRBV18, the J gene TRBJ2-7; possible D gene TRBD2, 5 bases. This CDR3 region has 13 residues. Germline V gene lookup returns CDR1 KGHSH and CDR2 LQKENI. Trimming shortened V by 8 bases and J by 3 bases, and 14 bases separated the two germline ends. CDR3: CASRGPAGYEQYV. DNA of the CDR3: TGTGCCAGCCGCGGCCCGGCGGGCTACGAGCAGTACGTC.

The chain has TRBV11-2 and TRBJ2-5; D gene ambiguous. The CDR3 totals 13 residues. Germline lookup yields CDR1 SGHAT and CDR2 FQNNGV. The V end was cut by 1 base, the J end by 5 bases, with 8 bases between. The CDR3 DNA reads as TGTGCCAGCAGCTTAGGAACTTCTGAGACCCAGTACTTC. It codes for CASSLGTSETQYF. Full variable domain (rest looked up from reference TRBV11-2 and TRBJ2-5): EAGVAQSPRYKIIEKRQSVAFWCNPISGHATLYWYQQILGQGPKLLIQFQNNGVVDDSQLPKDRFSAERLKGVDSTLKIQPAKLEDSAVYLCASSLGTSETQYFGPGTRLLVL.

This clonotype was recorded many times. The rearrangement joins TRBV19 to TRBJ1-2; D gene uncertain. The germline CDR1 and CDR2 sequences are LNHDA and SQIVND (reference sequence). CDR3 length: 14 amino acids. Trimming shortened V by 5 bases and J by 3 bases, and 13 bases separated the two germline ends. CDR3 nucleotides: TGTGCCAGTAGTGACCGATCCCACTACTATGGCTACACCTTC. Its protein product is CASSDRSHYYGYTF.

Here the CDR3 DNA reads TGTGCCACCAGCAGAGAACAGGTCCAAGAGACCCAGTACTTC. This translates into CATSREQVQETQYF. This chain uses TRBV15 with TRBJ2-5; D perhaps matches TRBD1 (5 bases). Germline CDR1 LNHNV, CDR2 YYDKDF (reference sequence). V lost 0 bases and J lost 1, with 6 bases in between. There are 14 residues in the CDR3.

This clonotype was seen a few times. The V call is TRBV24-1, the J call TRBJ1-5; D is ambiguous. CDR1 and CDR2 (germline): KGHDR, SFDVKD. V was clipped by 9 bases and J by 9 bases, with 11 bases between them. This CDR3 has 11 amino acids. The DNA for the CDR3 is TGTGCCACCGGGTTAAATGGGCCCCAGCATTTT. Protein sequence: CATGLNGPQHF.

The V gene is TRBV25-1, the J gene TRBJ1-1; tentatively, D is TRBD1 (5 bases). Germline CDR1 is MGHDK and CDR2 is SYGVNS. The V and J ends lost 8 bases and 4 bases respectively, with 14 bases between them. This CDR3 has 13 residues. Here the CDR3 reads CASLGAASTEAFF. The DNA for the CDR3 is TGTGCCAGCCTCGGGGCAGCGAGCACTGAAGCTTTCTTT.

The chain combines TRBV7-2 with TRBJ2-1, with D perhaps TRBD1 or TRBD2 (5 bases each). The germline CDR1 and CDR2 sequences are SGHTA and FQGNSA. The CDR3 has 15 residues. Deletions cut 4 bases from V and 8 bases from J, with 18 bases between. The CDR3 is CASSSLVGLGDEQFF. CDR3 nucleotide sequence: TGTGCCAGCAGCTCCCTTGTGGGGCTCGGGGATGAGCAGTTCTTC.

This clonotype was detected a few times. The rearrangement joins TRBV11-2 to TRBJ1-1, with D uncertain. In germline, CDR1 is SGHAT, CDR2 FQNNGV. Trimming removed 2 bases at V and 1 base at J, with 8 bases between. This CDR3 has 14 residues. CDR3 in DNA: TGTGCCAGCAGCTTAATTCTCACGAACACTGAAGCTTTCTTT. It translates to CASSLILTNTEAFF.

The V call is TRBV4-3, the J call TRBJ2-2; D is uncertain. Germline CDR1 LGHNA, CDR2 YSLEER. This CDR3 region has 13 residues. V dropped 1 base and J dropped 6 bases, with 6 bases sitting between them. The CDR3 loop is CASSQGEAGELFF. The DNA of the CDR3 is TGCGCCAGCAGCCAAGGAGAGGCCGGGGAGCTGTTTTTT.

This clonotype was seen a few times. This chain joins TRBV18 and TRBJ2-3, with no clear D. V gave up 0 bases and J gave up 2 bases, with 3 bases separating them. There are 13 residues in the CDR3. Germline CDR1 and CDR2: KGHSH and LQKENI. The DNA of the CDR3 is TGTGCCAGCTCACCACCGGTCACAGATACGCAGTATTTT. Protein: CASSPPVTDTQYF. The variable domain in full, completed from reference TRBV18 and TRBJ2-3, reads NAGVMQNPRHLVRRRGQEARLRCSPMKGHSHVYWYRQLPEEGLKFMVYLQKENIIDESGMPKERFSAEFPKEGPSILRIQQVVRGDSAAYFCASSPPVTDTQYFGPGTRLTVL.